A selection of T cell receptor beta chains follows, all from one sample in a study of T cell responses to AZD1222 COVID-19 vaccine. TCRdb's copy holds only in-frame clones and misses some; the assay was immunoSEQ multiplex PCR. The table records over 130,000 clones, 85% to 90% of them present only once. The sequences come from peripheral blood, collected 28 days after the second AZD1222 dose. The receptors were gathered from an adult who received the AZD1222 COVID-19 vaccine. CDR3s include the opening cysteine and the closing phenylalanine or tryptophan. The D gene is left open where the match is weak. Expanded clones are given a class, and other clones once, few, many or no size at all.

CDR3 DNA	CDR3 protein	V gene	D gene	J gene	clone size
TGTGCCAGCAGTCCGGGGGCAGACGAGCAGTACTTC	CASSPGADEQYF	TRBV6-6	NA	TRBJ2-7	NA
TGTGCCAGCAGCGTGGGGGGAACAGATGAAAAACTGTTTTTT	CASSVGGTDEKLFF	TRBV5-4	NA	TRBJ1-4	NA
TGCAGTGCCTATAAGGTACCGTCCATAAAGTTC	CSAYKVPSIKF	TRBV20-1	NA	TRBJ2-7	NA
TGTGCCAGCAGCTTAACAACAACAGGGAGGGCTGAAGCTTTCTTT	CASSLTTTGRAEAFF	TRBV11-2	NA	TRBJ1-1	NA
TGTGCCTACGGGCGGGATGGAAAACTGTTTTTT	CAYGRDGKLFF	TRBV30	NA	TRBJ1-4	NA
TGTGCCAGCAGCGGAAGCTCGCCAGACAAAGAGACCCAGTACTTC	CASSGSSPDKETQYF	TRBV5-4	NA	TRBJ2-5	NA
TGTGCCAGCAGCTTCGAGCGGGGCCTGAGCACAGATACGCAGTATTTT	CASSFERGLSTDTQYF	TRBV7-8	TRBD2	TRBJ2-3	NA
TGTGCCAGCAGAAGCGGACGGGCTACCTGGGAAAAACTGTTTTTT	CASRSGRATWEKLFF	TRBV28	NA	TRBJ1-4	once
TGTGCCAGCAGGCGAACCGGGACAGCCGTGAAAAAACTGTTTTTT	CASRRTGTAVKKLFF	TRBV28	TRBD1	TRBJ1-4	NA
TGTGCCAGCAGCCAAGTAGGGCAGGGCTATGGCTACACCTTC	CASSQVGQGYGYTF	TRBV3-1/TRBV3-2	NA	TRBJ1-2	NA
TGCGCCAGCAGCTACCGCGGGACCCTCCAAATCGGTGGCGGGGAGCTGTTTTTT	CASSYRGTLQIGGGELFF	TRBV5-1	NA	TRBJ2-2	NA
TGTGCCAGCAGCTTAGGGGGGGACAGGGAGCGTTACACTGAAGCTTTCTTT	CASSLGGDRERYTEAFF	TRBV11-2	TRBD1	TRBJ1-1	once
TGTGCCAGCAGCCACCAGGGGGCGAATCATGGCTACACCTTC	CASSHQGANHGYTF	TRBV3-1/TRBV3-2	TRBD1	TRBJ1-2	NA
TGTGCCAGCAGCCAAGGAGACGCGGAGACCCAGTACTTC	CASSQGDAETQYF	TRBV3-1/TRBV3-2	NA	TRBJ2-5	NA
TGTGCCATCAGTGAGATCGGGCGGTGGGAGTTCTTC	CAISEIGRWEFF	TRBV10-3	NA	TRBJ2-1	NA
TGTGCCAGCAGCCCTCCGTTGAACACTGAAGCTTTCTTT	CASSPPLNTEAFF	TRBV13	NA	TRBJ1-1	once
TGCGCCAGCCTTGACCCGTCCCAACCCTACGAGCAGTACTTC	CASLDPSQPYEQYF	TRBV5-1	NA	TRBJ2-7	NA
TGTGCCAGCAGCCCCCTCACAGTAGCCAAAAACATTCAGTACTTC	CASSPLTVAKNIQYF	TRBV5-8	NA	TRBJ2-4	NA
TGTGCCAGCAGCCAGAGTTGGGGCTATGGCTACACCTTC	CASSQSWGYGYTF	TRBV3-1/TRBV3-2	NA	TRBJ1-2	NA
TGTGCCAGTAATCCCGGGACAGGGTTTAGAGAGACCCAGTACTTC	CASNPGTGFRETQYF	TRBV19	TRBD1	TRBJ2-5	once
TGTGCCAGCAGTTACTCGGGTGGGGTCCCTGAAGCTTTCTTT	CASSYSGGVPEAFF	TRBV6-5	NA	TRBJ1-1	NA
TGTGCCAGCACCCCCTCTGGGGCCAACGTCCTGACTTTC	CASTPSGANVLTF	TRBV27	NA	TRBJ2-6	NA
TGTGCCAGCTCACCAGTGGGACAGGGGGCTAACACTGAAGCTTTCTTT	CASSPVGQGANTEAFF	TRBV18	TRBD1	TRBJ1-1	NA
TGTGCCAGCAGCGCACCCGGGGGGGCCCAGGAGACCCAGTACTTC	CASSAPGGAQETQYF	TRBV11-2	TRBD2	TRBJ2-5	NA
TGTGCCAGCAGCCCCGGGACAGGCTATAATTCACCCCTCCACTTT	CASSPGTGYNSPLHF	TRBV5-5	TRBD1	TRBJ1-6	NA
TGTGCCAGCAGCTTAGATCCCCCAGGGTTCGGTACAGGAAAACTGTTTTTT	CASSLDPPGFGTGKLFF	TRBV11-2	NA	TRBJ1-4	NA
TGCGCCAGCAGCTGGGCCTTAGTGCAGGGATCCTACGAGCAGTACTTC	CASSWALVQGSYEQYF	TRBV5-1	NA	TRBJ2-7	NA
TGCGCCAGTGAACCGGGACAGGGCCATTCACCCCTCCACTTT	CASEPGQGHSPLHF	TRBV19	TRBD1	TRBJ1-6	NA
TGTGCCAGCAGTCGGATAGGAGGGATGGGGTCAAAAGAGACCCAGTACTTC	CASSRIGGMGSKETQYF	TRBV28	NA	TRBJ2-5	NA
TGTGCCAGCTCACCGGGACTAGCCAAAGACGAGCAGTACTTC	CASSPGLAKDEQYF	TRBV18	TRBD2	TRBJ2-7	NA
TGTGCCAGCAGCGTAGCTGACGGGAGGCACACCGGGGAGCTGTTTTTT	CASSVADGRHTGELFF	TRBV9	TRBD2	TRBJ2-2	NA
TGTGCCAGCAGCTCGCGGGGCGGGAGGGCGTACGAGCAGTACTTC	CASSSRGGRAYEQYF	TRBV11-2	TRBD2	TRBJ2-7	NA
TGTGCCACCAGTGATCCGGATCAGCCCCAGCATTTT	CATSDPDQPQHF	TRBV24-1	NA	TRBJ1-5	NA
TGCGCCAGCAGCTTGGGAGGCGCCCGACAAGAGACCCAGTACTTC	CASSLGGARQETQYF	TRBV5-1	NA	TRBJ2-5	NA
TGTGCCAGCAGCTCCGGACAGGCTCGAGAGACCCAGTACTTC	CASSSGQARETQYF	TRBV7-9	TRBD1	TRBJ2-5	NA
TGTGCCAGCGTGGCGGCAACCCAGGTCGAGCAGTACTTC	CASVAATQVEQYF	TRBV7-2	NA	TRBJ2-7	NA
TGTGCCAGCAGCGTAGCCGGTGGGGGGTCGGAAGGAAACACCATATATTTT	CASSVAGGGSEGNTIYF	TRBV9	NA	TRBJ1-3	once
TGTGCCAGCAGTTTAAACACAGCATATGGCTACACCTTC	CASSLNTAYGYTF	TRBV27	NA	TRBJ1-2	NA
TGTGCCACTGGACAGAACACTGAAGCTTTCTTT	CATGQNTEAFF	TRBV10-3	NA	TRBJ1-1	NA
TGTGCCAGCTATTCCAGAGCGGAGAACACTGAAGCTTTCTTT	CASYSRAENTEAFF	TRBV28	NA	TRBJ1-1	NA
TGTGCCAGCAGCCCCGGGACAGGGGGCAACTATGGCTACACCTTC	CASSPGTGGNYGYTF	TRBV11-2	TRBD1	TRBJ1-2	NA
TGTGCCAGCCCACAGGGACTCTCTGGAAACACCATATATTTT	CASPQGLSGNTIYF	TRBV5-8	NA	TRBJ1-3	NA
TGTGCCAGCAGTTTCTCGTGGGAAAAACTGTTTTTT	CASSFSWEKLFF	TRBV28	NA	TRBJ1-4	NA
TGTGCCAGCAGCGAAAGCCAGGGTTTGGGCGAGCAGTACTTC	CASSESQGLGEQYF	TRBV13	NA	TRBJ2-7	NA
TGCGCCAGCAGCCCCCGGACCAGGGACAGGGCAACTGAAGCTTTCTTT	CASSPRTRDRATEAFF	TRBV5-1	TRBD1	TRBJ1-1	NA
TGTGCCAGCAGCCACCAGGATGGGAGGCCCCAGCATTTT	CASSHQDGRPQHF	TRBV3-1/TRBV3-2	NA	TRBJ1-5	NA
TGTGCCAGCAGTGCGAGGCCGGGGGGCACAGATACGCAGTATTTT	CASSARPGGTDTQYF	TRBV6-4	NA	TRBJ2-3	NA
TGCGCCAGCAGCTTGGCTAGACAGAGTGAGTACAATGAGCAGTTCTTC	CASSLARQSEYNEQFF	TRBV5-1	NA	TRBJ2-1	NA
TGTGCCAGCAGATCGGGCACAGATACGCAGTATTTT	CASRSGTDTQYF	TRBV12-3/TRBV12-4	NA	TRBJ2-3	NA
TGCGCCAGCAGCTTGGGGGGTAGCGGGAGAAAAGCCAATGAGCAGTTCTTC	CASSLGGSGRKANEQFF	TRBV5-1	TRBD2	TRBJ2-1	NA
TGTGCCAGCAGCGCCACCGGGACCCCAGCCGCCTACGAGCAGTACTTC	CASSATGTPAAYEQYF	TRBV9	NA	TRBJ2-7	many
TGTGCCAGCAGCTTATACCCGGCGAGAGGCTACACCTTC	CASSLYPARGYTF	TRBV7-8	NA	TRBJ1-2	NA
TGTGCCTCGAACACATTAAGGGGCACCGGGGAGCTGTTTTTT	CASNTLRGTGELFF	TRBV2	NA	TRBJ2-2	NA
TGTGCCAGCTCCCCCCGGCGGATAACTGAAGCTTTCTTT	CASSPRRITEAFF	TRBV12-3/TRBV12-4	NA	TRBJ1-1	NA
TGTGCCATCACCCTCGCCCCGGACAGGGCAAATGAGCAGTTCTTC	CAITLAPDRANEQFF	TRBV10-3	TRBD1	TRBJ2-1	once